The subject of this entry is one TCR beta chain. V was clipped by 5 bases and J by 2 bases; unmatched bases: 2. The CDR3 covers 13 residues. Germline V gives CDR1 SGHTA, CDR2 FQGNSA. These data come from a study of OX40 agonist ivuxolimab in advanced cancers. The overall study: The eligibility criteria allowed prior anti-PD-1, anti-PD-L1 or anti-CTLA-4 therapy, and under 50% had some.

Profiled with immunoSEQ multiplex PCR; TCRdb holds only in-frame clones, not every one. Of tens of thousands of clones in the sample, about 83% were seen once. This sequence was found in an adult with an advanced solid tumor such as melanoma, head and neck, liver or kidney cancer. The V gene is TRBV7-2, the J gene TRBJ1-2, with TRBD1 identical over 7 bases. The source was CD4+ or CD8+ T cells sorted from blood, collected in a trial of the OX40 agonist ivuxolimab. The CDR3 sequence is CASSMDRNYGYTF. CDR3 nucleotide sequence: TGTGCCAGCAGCATGGACAGGAACTATGGCTACACCTTC.